Sequencing of this T cell receptor beta chain was carried out in a study of cytomegalovirus exposure and HLA in healthy donors. The PCR had 60 Vbeta and 13 Jbeta primers. Clones were read by immunoSEQ multiplex PCR, and TCRdb kept only the in-frame ones, dropping some. The sample records 210,000 or so clones, more than 60% being singletons. A word on this clone: The antigen remains undetermined.

Findings of the study overall: Common viral pathogens (according to a later analysis) appeared linked to several of the most significant clusters. Previously analyzed data showed that most TCR beta V segments were productive at a frequency of about 90% or about 30%.

Donors likely had unrecorded immune exposures despite being nominally healthy when sampled. V lost 8 bases and J 3 bases, leaving 10 bases between the germline ends. Per germline, CDR1 SNHLY and CDR2 FYNNEI. The CDR3 covers 12 residues. The sequence was obtained from a man aged 40-50 years in good health and CMV-seronegative. V usage is TRBV2 and J usage is TRBJ1-2; a possible D gene is TRBD1 (5 bases). The sample taken for sequencing was PBMCs. Here the CDR3 DNA reads TGTGCCAGCCAGGGTAACGACTATGGCTACACCTTC. Translating gives CASQGNDYGYTF.